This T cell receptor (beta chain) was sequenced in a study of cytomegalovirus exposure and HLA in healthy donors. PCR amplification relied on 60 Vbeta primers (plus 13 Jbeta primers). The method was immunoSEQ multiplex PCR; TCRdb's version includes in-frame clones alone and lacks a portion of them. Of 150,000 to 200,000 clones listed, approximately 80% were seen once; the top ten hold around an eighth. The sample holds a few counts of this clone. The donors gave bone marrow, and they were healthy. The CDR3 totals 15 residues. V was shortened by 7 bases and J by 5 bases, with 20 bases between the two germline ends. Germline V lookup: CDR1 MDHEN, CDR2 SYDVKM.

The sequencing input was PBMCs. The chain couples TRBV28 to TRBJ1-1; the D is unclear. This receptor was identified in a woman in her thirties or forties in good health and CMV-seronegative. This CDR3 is CASTPGREVWTEAFF. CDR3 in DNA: TGTGCCAGCACCCCTGGGAGGGAGGTGTGGACTGAAGCTTTCTTT.